These 8 T cell receptor beta chains originate from one sample sequenced in a study of T and B cells in COVID-19 patients. TRB rearrangements were amplified by multiplex PCR with BIOMED2 TRB-A/B primers. MiXCR, applied by TCRdb to the multiplex PCR reads, yields one record per CDR3 protein. Found here are about 16,000 distinct CDR3 sequences, about a quarter of them singletons; the top ten hold approximately 3.1%. Blood genomic DNA input for TRB amplification was roughly 220-500 ng. The specimen was blood. The receptors were gathered from a human donor who had recovered from COVID-19.

The rearrangement uses TRBV11-2 and TRBJ2-7, with D possibly TRBD1 on 7 matching bases. Germline values: CDR1 SGHAT, CDR2 FQNNGV. V was shortened by 8 bases and J by 2 bases, with 13 bases between the two germline ends. The CDR3 totals 13 residues. The CDR3 protein is CASGPGGPYEQYF. In DNA form, the CDR3 reads TGTGCCAGCGGTCCAGGGGGGCCCTACGAGCAGTACTTC.

This clonotype was seen more than once but under ten times. V is TRBV5-1 and J is TRBJ2-1; perhaps D is TRBD1 or TRBD2 (5 bases each). The germline gives CDR1 SGHRS, CDR2 YFSETQ. V lost 4 bases and J lost 4, with 18 bases in between. The CDR3 is made up of 16 amino acids. The CDR3 coding sequence is TGCGCCAGCAGCCCGAACGCCGGGACCACGTACAATGAGCAGTTCTTC. Its protein product is CASSPNAGTTYNEQFF.

This clonotype has a count of ten or more. This rearrangement joins TRBV6-9 to TRBJ2-7, with D perhaps TRBD2 (6 bases). Germline CDR1 is MNHGY and CDR2 is SVAAGI. The CDR3 has 15 residues. V gave up 6 bases and J gave up 3 bases, with 18 bases separating them. The CDR3 is CASSPVPLDYYEQYF. The CDR3 DNA reads TGTGCCAGCAGCCCCGTCCCCTTGGACTACTACGAGCAGTACTTC.

The rearrangement links TRBV14 to TRBJ1-1; D not certain. CDR3 length: 13 residues. V was shortened by 4 bases and J by 1 base, with 7 bases between the two germline ends. The germline V gene encodes CDR1 SGHDN and CDR2 FVKESK. The CDR3 DNA is TGTGCCAGCAGCCGAGACCCGAACACTGAAGCTTTCTTT. Its translation: CASSRDPNTEAFF.

The chain employs TRBV20-1 and TRBJ1-6; no reliable D call. The ends were cut back, 4 bases at V and 7 bases at J, with 11 bases in the middle. From germline, CDR1 is DFQATT and CDR2 SNEGSKA (reference sequence). The CDR3 extends over 13 amino acids. The CDR3 region has the DNA TGCAGTGCTAAGGGAAGCGCCAATTCACCCCTCCACTTT. Its protein product is CSAKGSANSPLHF.

There are many counts of this clonotype. The V call is TRBV6-6, the J call TRBJ2-5, with no clear D. The V end was cut by 6 bases, the J end by 4 bases, with 12 bases between. The CDR3 spans 13 residues. In germline, CDR1 is MNHNY, CDR2 SVGAGI (reference sequence). The CDR3 protein is CASRGSWGETQYF. Here the CDR3 DNA reads TGTGCCAGCAGGGGCAGTTGGGGAGAGACCCAGTACTTC.

The CDR3 protein is CASSPGTTYEQYF. CDR3 nucleotide sequence: TGTGCCAGCTCACCTGGGACTACCTACGAGCAGTACTTC. The chain has TRBV18 and TRBJ2-7, with TRBD2 matching over 7 bases. CDR3 length: 13 residues. The V gene end was trimmed by 3 bases and the J gene end by 2 bases; junction bases not matched to a gene: 1. Germline lookup yields CDR1 KGHSH and CDR2 LQKENI.

The J gene is TRBJ2-7, the V gene TRBV20-1, with D perhaps TRBD2 (6 bases). Trimming cost V 7 bases and J 1 base, with 14 bases left between them. CDR1 and CDR2 (germline): DFQATT, SNEGSKA (reference sequence). The CDR3 has 13 amino acids. The CDR3 DNA reads TGCAGTGTGCGGAGCGGGCGGTCCTACGAGCAGTACTTC. Translation gives CSVRSGRSYEQYF.